What follows are 21 T cell receptor beta chains derived from one specimen sequenced in a study of blood T cell repertoires in COVID-19. TCRdb's table, derived via immunoSEQ multiplex PCR, lists solely in-frame clones and lacks some. The data show about 240,000 clones, with around 87% seen just once and 7.2% held by the top ten. The sample taken for sequencing was peripheral blood. These receptors were obtained from a man in his sixties who had recovered from COVID-19.

This clone was observed a handful of times. Other nucleotide sequences from this sample produce the same CDR3. The rearrangement joins TRBV19 to TRBJ2-5; 7 bases are shared with TRBD1. V gave up 4 bases and J gave up 4 bases; unmatched junction bases: 6. The CDR3 spans 14 residues. Germline V gives CDR1 LNHDA, CDR2 SQIVND (reference sequence). CDR3 DNA: TGTGCCAGTAGTACCCCCCGACAGGGAGAGACCCAGTACTTC. It is translated as CASSTPRQGETQYF.

V usage is TRBV7-2 and J usage is TRBJ1-5; perhaps TRBD1 as D (6 bases). The CDR3 is 14 amino acids. Germline V gives CDR1 SGHTA, CDR2 FQGNSA. The ends were cut back, 4 bases at V and 6 bases at J, with 13 bases in the middle. The CDR3 coding sequence is TGTGCCAGCAGCTACTATTCAGGGGCTCAGCCCCAGCATTTT. It translates to CASSYYSGAQPQHF.

V gene TRBV9 combines with J gene TRBJ1-4, with 9 bases fitting TRBD1. Germline CDR1 SGDLS, CDR2 YYNGEE. With V trimmed by 2 bases and J by 2 bases, 10 bases remained unmatched. The CDR3 contains 18 residues. The CDR3 nucleotides are TGTGCCAGCAGCGTCGGACAGGGGTCTTTTGGGACTAATGAAAAACTGTTTTTT. This codes for CASSVGQGSFGTNEKLFF.

This rearrangement joins TRBV7-9 to TRBJ1-2, with a weak D call TRBD1 (5 bases). The germline V gene encodes CDR1 SEHNR and CDR2 FQNEAQ (reference sequence). The germline V and J ends were trimmed by 2 bases and 1 base, with 8 bases remaining between them. The CDR3 runs 14 residues. CDR3 in amino acids: CASSLTGDNYGYTF. The CDR3 DNA sequence: TGTGCCAGCAGCTTAACGGGGGATAACTATGGCTACACCTTC.

In this sample, this clone turned up once. CDR3 residues: CASRALGAYLNTIYF. The DNA of the CDR3 is TGTGCCAGCAGAGCACTAGGAGCCTATCTAAACACCATATATTTT. The chain recombines TRBV6-4 with TRBJ1-3, with unresolved D. V was clipped by 6 bases and J by 6 bases, with 18 bases between them. The CDR3 runs to 15 residues. Germline V gene data show CDR1 as MRHNA and CDR2 as SNTAGT.

This clone was seen repeatedly, ten times or more. CDR3 amino acids: CASSPGHSNTGELFF. CDR3 DNA sequence: TGCGCCAGCAGCCCTGGACACTCGAACACCGGGGAGCTGTTTTTT. The rearrangement uses TRBV5-1 and TRBJ2-2, with a possible D match to TRBD1 (5 bases). The germline CDR1 and CDR2 sequences are SGHRS and YFSETQ. Trimming cost V 4 bases and J 0 bases, with 10 bases left between them. The CDR3 runs 15 residues.

This chain links TRBV5-4 with TRBJ1-6; a possible D gene is TRBD1 (6 bases). V gave up 6 bases and J gave up 7 bases, with 20 bases separating them. The CDR3 sequence is 16 residues long. Germline loops: CDR1 SGHNT, CDR2 YYREEE (reference sequence). CDR3 sequence reads: CASTNQQGAENSPLHF. CDR3 coding DNA: TGTGCCAGCACCAACCAACAGGGAGCAGAAAATTCACCCCTCCACTTT.

The table lists this clone with a count of one. At one end the junction does not follow the germline gene, possibly because of a read error. V and J are TRBV24-1 and TRBJ2-1; 9 positions agree with TRBD1. CDR3 size: 12 residues. The germline V gene encodes CDR1 KGHDR and CDR2 SFDVKD. In DNA, the CDR3 is TGTGCCACCAGTGATCAGGACAGGGGTCAACTCTTC. Translation: CATSDQDRGQLF.

This chain joins TRBV6-2 or TRBV6-3 and TRBJ2-7, with 8 bases lining up with TRBD2. J gave up 2 bases and V 6 bases, and 6 bases lay outside the gene matches. Germline CDR1 and CDR2: MNHEY and SVGEGT. The CDR3 spans 14 residues. The CDR3 spells CASSRLGGAYEQYF. The CDR3 bases are TGTGCCAGCAGCCGCCTCGGGGGGGCCTACGAGCAGTACTTC.

The chain has TRBV2 and TRBJ1-1; tentative D call: TRBD1 (6 bases). This CDR3 is built from 15 residues. CDR1 SNHLY and CDR2 FYNNEI come from the germline V gene. The V and J ends lost 6 bases and 0 bases respectively, with 14 bases between them. The CDR3 sequence is CASRGFRGLNTEAFF. The CDR3 nucleotides are TGTGCCAGCAGGGGATTCAGGGGCCTGAACACTGAAGCTTTCTTT.

This clone was picked up a small number of times. The chain employs TRBV30 and TRBJ1-1, with D maybe TRBD1 (5 bases). The CDR3 consists of 12 residues. Trimming took off 7 bases at V and 5 bases at J, with 14 bases between the two ends. Germline loops: CDR1 GTSNPN, CDR2 SVGIG (reference sequence). The CDR3 spells CASSLEGTEAFF. The CDR3 DNA reads TGTGCCTCATCCCTGGAGGGGACTGAAGCTTTCTTT.

V gene TRBV5-4 combines with J gene TRBJ2-1; TRBD2 matches 12 bases. The CDR3 covers 15 residues. CDR1 and CDR2 from the germline V gene are SGHNT and YYREEE (reference sequence). V was pared by 4 bases and J by 8 bases, with 7 bases of the junction left unmatched. The CDR3 reads CASSPLAGGRYEQFF. In DNA, the CDR3 is TGTGCCAGCAGCCCTCTAGCGGGGGGGAGGTATGAGCAGTTCTTC.

The V call is TRBV5-6, the J call TRBJ1-6, with 9 bases matching TRBD1. The CDR3 extends over 15 amino acids. Trimming at V came to 0 bases and at J to 7 bases, leaving 2 bases not matched to a gene. The germline gives CDR1 SGHDT, CDR2 YYEEEE. CDR3 nucleotides: TGTGCCAGCAGCTTGGAAGGGACAGGGAATTCACCCCTCCACTTT. As protein: CASSLEGTGNSPLHF.

This chain uses TRBV27 with TRBJ2-2; 8 bases match TRBD1. The CDR3 covers 15 residues. Trimming cost V 5 bases and J 1 base; bases outside gene matches: 3. The germline V gene has CDR1 MNHEY and CDR2 SMNVEV (reference sequence). CDR3 DNA sequence: TGTGCCAGCAGTCCGGACAGGGTGAACACCGGGGAGCTGTTTTTT. Protein: CASSPDRVNTGELFF.

This chain uses TRBV5-6 with TRBJ2-4, with a tentative D call TRBD2 (5 bases). Trimming pared 4 bases from V and 3 bases from J, leaving 8 bases between. The CDR3 is 13 residues long. CDR1 and CDR2 (germline): SGHDT, YYEEEE. The CDR3 spells CASSTGSKNIQYF. CDR3 sequence (DNA): TGTGCCAGCAGCACGGGGAGCAAAAACATTCAGTACTTC.

V gene TRBV5-1 combines with J gene TRBJ2-1; TRBD1 aligns across 10 bases. The trim removed 6 bases at V and 7 bases at J, leaving 7 bases unmatched. The CDR3 totals 14 residues. Germline CDR1 SGHRS, CDR2 YFSETQ. CDR3 sequence: CASTRDRGGNEQFF. The CDR3 nucleotides read TGCGCCAGCACCCGGGACAGGGGCGGGAATGAGCAGTTCTTC.

The V gene is TRBV5-1, the J gene TRBJ2-3; 8 nucleotides align to TRBD2. After removal of 0 bases from V and 4 bases from J, the junction contained 1 base not matched to a gene. CDR1 and CDR2 (germline): SGHRS, YFSETQ. The CDR3 is 14 amino acids. Written as DNA, the CDR3 is TGCGCCAGCAGCTTGGTAGCGGGGTCAGATACGCAGTATTTT. As protein: CASSLVAGSDTQYF.

This clone has only one observation. The CDR3 nucleotides are TGTGCCAGCAGCCAGAATTACAGGGCGACCCAAGAGACCCAGTACTTC. It codes for CASSQNYRATQETQYF. The V call is TRBV14, the J call TRBJ2-5; possible D gene TRBD1, 6 bases. Trimming pared 3 bases from V and 1 base from J, leaving 15 bases between. The CDR3 consists of 16 residues. CDR1 and CDR2 from the germline V gene are SGHDN and FVKESK.

V is TRBV6-5 and J is TRBJ1-2, with 7 bases lining up with TRBD1. The CDR3 is 14 amino acids. V lost 8 bases and J lost 8; bases outside the gene matches: 14. Looked up from germline, CDR1 is MNHEY and CDR2 is SVGAGI. This chain's CDR3 is CASGAGRGVTGYTF. The CDR3 DNA reads as TGTGCCAGCGGGGCGGGCAGGGGGGTCACAGGCTACACCTTC.

The chain uses TRBV15 and TRBJ2-2, with 7 bases that match TRBD2. Per the germline V gene, CDR1 is LNHNV and CDR2 is YYDKDF (reference sequence). V was clipped by 3 bases and J by 6 bases; unmatched bases: 7. This CDR3 is built from 15 residues. CDR3 sequence: CATSRLGGLSGELFF. CDR3 nucleotide sequence: TGTGCCACCAGCAGGTTGGGAGGGCTATCCGGGGAGCTGTTTTTT.

The chain combines TRBV14 with TRBJ1-1; 8 bases agree with TRBD1. The CDR3 totals 13 residues. In germline, CDR1 is SGHDN, CDR2 FVKESK. V was clipped by 5 bases and J by 9 bases; unmatched bases: 8. This CDR3 is CASSYLQGAQAFF. CDR3 in DNA: TGTGCCAGCAGCTACCTCCAGGGGGCTCAAGCTTTCTTT.